Presented here are 28 T cell receptor beta chains from one specimen sequenced in a study of blood T cells in healthy people across ages. A second roughly 6 to 12 cycle PCR used barcoded and J-beta primers. One entry per CDR3 protein, called by TCRdb with MiXCR from the 5' RACE reads. The sample lists around 620,000 distinct CDR3 sequences; 27% were seen once. Sequences were obtained from blood. The receptors were gathered from a woman between 70 and 85 years old in good health.

This clonotype appeared a few times. The chain combines TRBV19 with TRBJ2-2, with 9 bases fitting TRBD2. In germline, CDR1 is LNHDA, CDR2 SQIVND (reference sequence). J gave up 2 bases and V 4 bases, and 5 bases lay outside the gene matches. The CDR3 spans 16 residues. The CDR3 is CASSRTSGFNTGELFF. The CDR3 nucleotides read TGTGCCAGTAGTAGAACTAGCGGGTTTAACACCGGGGAGCTGTTTTTT. Combining the CDR3 with reference TRBV19 and TRBJ2-2 gives the whole variable domain DGGITQSPKYLFRKEGQNVTLSCEQNLNHDAMYWYRQDPGQGLRLIYYSQIVNDFQKGDIAEGYSVSREKKESFPLTVTSAQKNPTAFYLCASSRTSGFNTGELFFGEGSRLTVL.

The genes are TRBV14 and TRBJ1-2; D perhaps matches TRBD1 (5 bases). The ends were cut back, 4 bases at V and 2 bases at J, with 14 bases in the middle. The CDR3 is made up of 15 amino acids. Germline V lookup: CDR1 SGHDN, CDR2 FVKESK. The CDR3 is CASSPIDRDNYGYTF. As DNA, the CDR3 is TGTGCCAGCAGCCCGATCGACCGGGACAACTATGGCTACACCTTC.

The chain links TRBV29-1 to TRBJ2-1; TRBD2 might be the D (5 bases). Germline CDR1 SQVTM, CDR2 ANQGSEA. Trimming removed 4 bases at V and 9 bases at J, with 16 bases between. This CDR3 comprises 13 residues. The DNA for the CDR3 is TGCAGCGTTGGATTGCTAGCTCCTAGTGAGCAGTTCTTC. Amino acids: CSVGLLAPSEQFF.

This chain connects TRBV5-1 to TRBJ2-3; 7 bases align to TRBD1. This CDR3 comprises 14 residues. Germline CDR1 SGHRS, CDR2 YFSETQ. V lost 10 bases, J lost 3 bases, and 11 bases stayed unmatched. The CDR3 spells CAGARQGGTDTQYF. The CDR3 DNA reads as TGCGCCGGGGCCCGACAGGGCGGGACAGATACGCAGTATTTT.

A few counts support this clonotype. The gene calls are TRBV6-2 or TRBV6-3 and TRBJ2-2, with TRBD2 as a possible D gene (5 bases). The CDR3 runs 13 residues. V lost 6 bases and J 7 bases, leaving 12 bases between the germline ends. Per the germline V gene, CDR1 is MNHEY and CDR2 is SVGEGT. CDR3 sequence reads: CASSPLGIGELFF. CDR3 nucleotide sequence: TGTGCCAGCAGCCCACTAGGTATCGGGGAGCTGTTTTTT.

This clonotype was recorded a few times. This chain connects TRBV13 to TRBJ2-4; TRBD1 or TRBD2 may be the D gene (5 bases each). The V and J ends lost 5 bases and 2 bases respectively, with 16 bases between them. Germline CDR1 is PRHDT and CDR2 is FYEKMQ (reference sequence). This CDR3 comprises 16 residues. This CDR3 reads CASSLQGVGTKNIQYF. The CDR3 region has the DNA TGTGCCAGCAGCCTCCAGGGAGTTGGAACCAAAAACATTCAGTACTTC.

This clonotype was detected a few times. The chain has TRBV5-1 and TRBJ2-4; 8 bases match TRBD1. The V gene's germline CDR1 is SGHRS and CDR2 YFSETQ. CDR3 size: 17 residues. V lost 4 bases and J lost 0; bases outside the gene matches: 9. DNA of the CDR3: TGCGCCAGCAGCATAGGGACAGGCGAACTAGCCAAAAACATTCAGTACTTC. As protein: CASSIGTGELAKNIQYF. The whole variable domain, filled in from reference TRBV5-1 and TRBJ2-4, reads KAGVTQTPRYLIKTRGQQVTLSCSPISGHRSVSWYQQTPGQGLQFLFEYFSETQRNKGNFPGRFSGRQFSNSRSEMNVSTLELGDSALYLCASSIGTGELAKNIQYFGAGTRLSVL.

This clonotype was seen only a few times. The chain couples TRBV20-1 to TRBJ1-5, with D possibly matching TRBD1 (5 bases). The CDR3 is 14 amino acids. CDR1 DFQATT and CDR2 SNEGSKA come from the germline V gene (reference sequence). Trimming removed 3 bases at V and 1 base at J, with 10 bases between. The CDR3 loop is CSASGGGSNQPQHF. CDR3 DNA: TGCAGTGCTAGTGGGGGTGGGAGCAATCAGCCCCAGCATTTT.

The gene calls are TRBV20-1 and TRBJ2-7; 16 nucleotides match TRBD2. Germline-derived CDR1 and CDR2 are DFQATT and SNEGSKA (reference sequence). V lost 2 bases to trimming and J lost 5 bases; unmatched junction nucleotides: 15. The CDR3 length is 19 residues. The CDR3 coding sequence is TGCAGTGCTAGACCTTTAGGGACTAGCGGGGGGGCCATGGAGAACGAGCAGTACTTC. Translating gives CSARPLGTSGGAMENEQYF.

This clonotype was seen a few times. The V gene is TRBV6-6, the J gene TRBJ2-4; D could derive from TRBD1 or TRBD2 (5 bases each). Germline V gene data show CDR1 as MNHNY and CDR2 as SVGAGI (reference sequence). V lost 2 bases to trimming and J lost 8 bases, with 22 bases between them. The CDR3 is 17 amino acids. CDR3 amino acids: CASSYAANSHRGDIQYF. DNA for the CDR3: TGTGCCAGCAGTTACGCGGCAAATAGTCACCGAGGGGACATTCAGTACTTC.

This chain uses TRBV4-3 with TRBJ2-2, with 8 bases that match TRBD2. CDR3 length: 18 residues. V was pared by 1 base and J by 7 bases, with 14 bases of the junction left unmatched. Germline CDR1 LGHNA, CDR2 YSLEER. CDR3 sequence (DNA): TGCGCCAGCAGCCAAGCGTCGTACCGGGGGGGCTTCGTCGGGGAGCTGTTTTTT. This translates into CASSQASYRGGFVGELFF.

In this sample, this clonotype turned up a few times. The chain has TRBV5-1 and TRBJ2-5; 9 nucleotides line up with TRBD2. CDR1 SGHRS and CDR2 YFSETQ come from the germline V gene. This CDR3 is 16 amino acids long. Germline trimming cut 4 bases from V and 0 bases from J; bases unmatched to any gene: 7. The CDR3 spells CASSQAGGSYQETQYF. CDR3 nucleotide sequence: TGCGCCAGCAGCCAAGCGGGGGGCTCCTACCAAGAGACCCAGTACTTC. The full variable domain, completed using reference TRBV5-1 and TRBJ2-5, is KAGVTQTPRYLIKTRGQQVTLSCSPISGHRSVSWYQQTPGQGLQFLFEYFSETQRNKGNFPGRFSGRQFSNSRSEMNVSTLELGDSALYLCASSQAGGSYQETQYFGPGTRLLVL.

This clonotype appeared a few times. The gene calls are TRBV2 and TRBJ1-1; unclear D gene. The germline V and J ends were trimmed by 6 bases and 0 bases, with 2 bases remaining between them. The germline CDR1 and CDR2 sequences are SNHLY and FYNNEI. The CDR3 is 11 residues long. CDR3 in DNA: TGTGCCAGCAGGGTGAACACTGAAGCTTTCTTT. Translating gives CASRVNTEAFF.

This clonotype was counted between two and nine times. This chain connects TRBV4-3 to TRBJ1-2; a possible D gene is TRBD1 (5 bases). The CDR3 covers 14 residues. V lost 0 bases, J lost 8 bases, and 13 bases lay in between. The germline CDR1 and CDR2 sequences are LGHNA and YSLEER. Here the CDR3 reads CASSQDSRVGGYTF. The CDR3 nucleotides read TGCGCCAGCAGCCAAGATAGCAGGGTCGGCGGCTACACCTTC.

This chain links TRBV5-1 with TRBJ2-7; D is perhaps TRBD1 (5 bases). Trimming pared 4 bases from V and 1 base from J, leaving 15 bases between. CDR3 size: 15 residues. Per the germline V gene, CDR1 is SGHRS and CDR2 is YFSETQ. CDR3 nucleotide sequence: TGCGCCAGCAGCGTGGCGGTAGGGGTGTCCTACGAGCAGTACTTC. Protein sequence: CASSVAVGVSYEQYF. The complete variable domain, with remaining parts taken from reference TRBV5-1 and TRBJ2-7, reads KAGVTQTPRYLIKTRGQQVTLSCSPISGHRSVSWYQQTPGQGLQFLFEYFSETQRNKGNFPGRFSGRQFSNSRSEMNVSTLELGDSALYLCASSVAVGVSYEQYFGPGTRLTVT.

This clonotype showed up just a few times. The chain has TRBV7-6 and TRBJ1-1; maybe TRBD1 (5 bases). Germline V lookup: CDR1 SGHVS, CDR2 FNYEAQ. This CDR3 comprises 14 residues. V was trimmed by 1 base and J by 5 bases, leaving 11 bases between them. The CDR3 DNA reads TGTGCCAGCAGCTTAGACCAGGGAGGGACTGAAGCTTTCTTT. Protein product: CASSLDQGGTEAFF. The full variable domain, completed using reference TRBV7-6 and TRBJ1-1, is GAGVSQSPRYKVTKRGQDVALRCDPISGHVSLYWYRQALGQGPEFLTYFNYEAQQDKSGLPNDRFSAERPEGSISTLTIQRTEQRDSAMYRCASSLDQGGTEAFFGQGTRLTVV.

This clonotype has only a few counts. The chain combines TRBV7-2 with TRBJ1-2; D is perhaps TRBD1 (6 bases). The V and J ends lost 0 bases and 3 bases respectively, with 11 bases between them. Looked up from germline, CDR1 is SGHTA and CDR2 is FQGNSA. The CDR3 has 15 residues. CDR3 sequence: CASSLAQGSYYGYTF. CDR3 nucleotides: TGTGCCAGCAGCTTAGCGCAGGGGTCATACTATGGCTACACCTTC.

This clonotype was counted between two and nine times. The rearrangement uses TRBV7-9 and TRBJ2-1, with no clear D. Germline CDR1 reads SEHNR; CDR2 reads FQNEAQ (reference sequence). The germline V and J ends were trimmed by 5 bases and 4 bases, with 6 bases remaining between them. This CDR3 comprises 12 residues. CDR3 in amino acids: CASSPNYNEQFF. In DNA, the CDR3 is TGTGCCAGCAGCCCTAATTACAATGAGCAGTTCTTC.

This clonotype occurred a few times. The rearrangement links TRBV7-3 to TRBJ2-1, with 7 bases lining up with TRBD2. CDR1 and CDR2 (germline): SGHTA, FQGTGA. The CDR3 loop spans 15 amino acids. Trimming took 2 bases from V and 4 from J; bases not matched to a gene: 5. In DNA, the CDR3 is TGTGCCAGCAGCTTACGGGGGGACGGGTACAATGAGCAGTTCTTC. Translated, it gives CASSLRGDGYNEQFF.

This rearrangement joins TRBV9 to TRBJ1-2; unclear D gene. This CDR3 region has 13 residues. V lost 0 bases and J lost 2, with 5 bases in between. Germline CDR1 SGDLS, CDR2 YYNGEE. The CDR3 loop reads CASSVDTNYGYTF. In nucleotides, the CDR3 is TGTGCCAGCAGCGTAGACACAAACTATGGCTACACCTTC.

V is TRBV30 and J is TRBJ1-4; 8 bases match TRBD1. The CDR3 covers 12 residues. J was trimmed by 8 bases and V by 7 bases; bases with no gene match: 6. CDR1 GTSNPN and CDR2 SVGIG come from the germline V gene (reference sequence). For the CDR3, the DNA is TGTGCCTCCGGACAGGGTGGAGAAAAACTGTTTTTT. Translating gives CASGQGGEKLFF. Based on the CDR3 plus reference TRBV30 and TRBJ1-4, the full variable domain is SQTIHQWPATLVQPVGSPLSLECTVEGTSNPNLYWYRQAAGRGLQLLFYSVGIGQISSEVPQNLSASRPQDRQFILSSKKLLLSDSGFYLCASGQGGEKLFFGSGTQLSVL.

This clonotype was seen a handful of times. The chain combines TRBV5-6 with TRBJ1-1, with a weak D call TRBD1 (6 bases). The length of the CDR3 is 11 residues. Germline assignment: CDR1 SGHDT and CDR2 YYEEEE. The V end lost 4 bases, the J end lost 11 bases, and 12 bases lay between the germline ends. The CDR3 DNA reads TGTGCCAGCAGCGTTACAGGGAGGGCTTTCTTT. Protein: CASSVTGRAFF.

This clonotype has a handful of counts. The V call is TRBV20-1, the J call TRBJ1-1; D gene ambiguous. This CDR3 has 14 residues. Trimming pared 0 bases from V and 3 bases from J, leaving 11 bases between. The germline gives CDR1 DFQATT, CDR2 SNEGSKA (reference sequence). The CDR3 nucleotides are TGCAGTGCTAGAGATCTGTTTGGATACACTGAAGCTTTCTTT. As protein: CSARDLFGYTEAFF.

The sample holds many counts of this clonotype. This chain uses TRBV24-1 with TRBJ2-5, with D tentatively TRBD1 or TRBD2 (6 bases each). Trimming pared 1 base from V and 5 bases from J, leaving 13 bases between. The CDR3 is 15 residues long. Germline loops: CDR1 KGHDR, CDR2 SFDVKD. The DNA of the CDR3 is TGTGCCACCAGTGATTTTCGGCAGGGGAGGGAGACCCAGTACTTC. This encodes CATSDFRQGRETQYF.

In this sample, this clonotype turned up a few times. This chain uses TRBV2 with TRBJ2-7; maybe TRBD2 (6 bases). Germline CDR1 SNHLY, CDR2 FYNNEI. V gave up 6 bases and J gave up 3 bases, with 9 bases separating them. This CDR3 has 12 residues. The CDR3 nucleotides read TGTGCCAGCAGAAGGGACTTCTACGAGCAGTACTTC. Its protein is CASRRDFYEQYF.

This sequence joins TRBV5-1 and TRBJ2-7; no definite D call. The germline V gene has CDR1 SGHRS and CDR2 YFSETQ. Trimming removed 0 bases at V and 9 bases at J, with 13 bases between. The CDR3 is made up of 13 amino acids. CDR3 loop: CASSLAERGRQYF. The DNA for the CDR3 is TGCGCCAGCAGCTTGGCCGAACGTGGAAGGCAGTACTTC. The full variable domain, in which reference TRBV5-1 and TRBJ2-7 provide the parts outside the CDR3, is KAGVTQTPRYLIKTRGQQVTLSCSPISGHRSVSWYQQTPGQGLQFLFEYFSETQRNKGNFPGRFSGRQFSNSRSEMNVSTLELGDSALYLCASSLAERGRQYFGPGTRLTVT.

Only a few counts were recorded for this clonotype. The genes are TRBV5-1 and TRBJ1-5; weak D call: TRBD1 (6 bases). Deletions cut 4 bases from V and 0 bases from J, with 14 bases between. The CDR3 length is 16 residues. Germline V gene lookup returns CDR1 SGHRS and CDR2 YFSETQ. The CDR3 DNA reads as TGCGCCAGCAGCCTACAGGGTTCTTATAGCAATCAGCCCCAGCATTTT. This encodes CASSLQGSYSNQPQHF.

This clonotype was seen more than once but under ten times. The chain couples TRBV7-9 to TRBJ1-2; no reliable D call. The V gene lost 4 bases and the J gene lost 5 bases, with 17 bases spanning the gap. CDR3 length: 15 amino acids. CDR1 SEHNR and CDR2 FQNEAQ come from the germline V gene (reference sequence). The CDR3 DNA sequence: TGTGCCAGCAGCTCTCCGGGCCTAAGGGCATATGGCTACACCTTC. Translated: CASSSPGLRAYGYTF. The whole variable domain, remainder taken from reference TRBV7-9 and TRBJ1-2, is DTGVSQNPRHKITKRGQNVTFRCDPISEHNRLYWYRQTLGQGPEFLTYFQNEAQLEKSRLLSDRFSAERPKGSFSTLEIQRTEQGDSAMYLCASSSPGLRAYGYTFGSGTRLTVV.